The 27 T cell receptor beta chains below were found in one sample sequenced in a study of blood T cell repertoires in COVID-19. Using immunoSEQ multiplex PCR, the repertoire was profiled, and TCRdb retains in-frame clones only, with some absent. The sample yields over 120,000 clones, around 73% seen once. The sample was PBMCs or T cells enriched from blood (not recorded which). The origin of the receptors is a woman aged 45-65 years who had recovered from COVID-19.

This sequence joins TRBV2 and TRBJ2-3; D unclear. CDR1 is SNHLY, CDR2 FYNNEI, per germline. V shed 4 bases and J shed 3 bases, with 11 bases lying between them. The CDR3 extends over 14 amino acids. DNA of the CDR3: TGTGCCAGCAGTGGGGCCAGTATGACAGATACGCAGTATTTT. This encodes CASSGASMTDTQYF.

The CDR3 protein is CASSITRNEQFF. CDR3 nucleotide sequence: TGCGCCAGCAGCATCACTAGAAATGAGCAGTTCTTC. J is TRBJ2-1 and V is TRBV5-1; D is perhaps TRBD2 (5 bases). Trimming cost V 4 bases and J 7 bases, with 9 bases left between them. The CDR3 loop spans 12 amino acids. CDR1 and CDR2 from the germline V gene are SGHRS and YFSETQ. Drawing the rest from reference TRBV5-1 and TRBJ2-1, the complete variable domain is KAGVTQTPRYLIKTRGQQVTLSCSPISGHRSVSWYQQTPGQGLQFLFEYFSETQRNKGNFPGRFSGRQFSNSRSEMNVSTLELGDSALYLCASSITRNEQFFGPGTRLTVL.

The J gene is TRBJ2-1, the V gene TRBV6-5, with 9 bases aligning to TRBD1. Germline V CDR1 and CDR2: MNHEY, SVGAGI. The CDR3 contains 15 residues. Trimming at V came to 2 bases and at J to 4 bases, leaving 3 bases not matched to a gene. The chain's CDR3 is CASSYIGQGYNEQFF. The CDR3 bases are TGTGCCAGCAGTTACATTGGACAGGGGTACAATGAGCAGTTCTTC.

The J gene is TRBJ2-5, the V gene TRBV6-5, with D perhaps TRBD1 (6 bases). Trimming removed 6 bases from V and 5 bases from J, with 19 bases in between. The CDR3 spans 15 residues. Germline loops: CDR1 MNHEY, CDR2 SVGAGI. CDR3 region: CASSLTGLGSETQYF. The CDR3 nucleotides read TGTGCCAGCAGCCTGACAGGCCTGGGATCGGAGACCCAGTACTTC.

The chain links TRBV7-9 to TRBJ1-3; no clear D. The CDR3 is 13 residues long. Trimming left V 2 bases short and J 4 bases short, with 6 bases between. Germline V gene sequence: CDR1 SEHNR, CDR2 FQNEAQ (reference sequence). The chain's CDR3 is CASSLMRGNTIYF. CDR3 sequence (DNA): TGTGCCAGCAGCTTAATGAGGGGAAACACCATATATTTT.

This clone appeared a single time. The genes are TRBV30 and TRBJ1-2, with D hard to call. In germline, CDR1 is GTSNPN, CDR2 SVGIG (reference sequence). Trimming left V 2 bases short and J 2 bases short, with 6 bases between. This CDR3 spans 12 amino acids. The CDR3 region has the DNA TGTGCCTGGAGTACTTCCAACTATGGCTACACCTTC. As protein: CAWSTSNYGYTF.

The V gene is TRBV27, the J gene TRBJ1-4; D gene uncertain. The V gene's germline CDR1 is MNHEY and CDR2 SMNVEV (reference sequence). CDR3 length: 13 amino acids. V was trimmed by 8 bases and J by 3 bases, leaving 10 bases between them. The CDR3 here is CASVGGSNEKLFF. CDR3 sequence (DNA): TGTGCCAGCGTAGGCGGATCTAATGAAAAACTGTTTTTT.

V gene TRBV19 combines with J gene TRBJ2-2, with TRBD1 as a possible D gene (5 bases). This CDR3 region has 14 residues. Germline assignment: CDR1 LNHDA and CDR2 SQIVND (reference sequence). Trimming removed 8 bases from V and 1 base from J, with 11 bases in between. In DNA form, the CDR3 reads TGTGCCAGTTTTAATCAGGGGAACACCGGGGAGCTGTTTTTT. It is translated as CASFNQGNTGELFF.

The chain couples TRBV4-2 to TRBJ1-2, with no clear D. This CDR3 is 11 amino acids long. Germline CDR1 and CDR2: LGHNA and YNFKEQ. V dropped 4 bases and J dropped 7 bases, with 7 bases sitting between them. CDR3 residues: CASSRDSGYTF. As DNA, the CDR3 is TGTGCCAGCAGCCGAGATAGTGGCTACACCTTC.

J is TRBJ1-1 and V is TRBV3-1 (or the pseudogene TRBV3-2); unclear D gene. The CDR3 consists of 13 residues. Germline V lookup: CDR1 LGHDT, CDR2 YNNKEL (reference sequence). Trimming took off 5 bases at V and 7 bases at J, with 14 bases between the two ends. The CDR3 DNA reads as TGTGCCAGCAGCTATCAACAGAATTATGAAGCTTTCTTT. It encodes CASSYQQNYEAFF.

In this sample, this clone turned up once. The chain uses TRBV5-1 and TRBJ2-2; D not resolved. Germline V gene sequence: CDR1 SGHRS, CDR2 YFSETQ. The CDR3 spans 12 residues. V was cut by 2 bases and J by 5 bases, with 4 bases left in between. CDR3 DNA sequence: TGCGCCAGCAGCTTATTAACCGGGGAGCTGTTTTTT. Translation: CASSLLTGELFF.

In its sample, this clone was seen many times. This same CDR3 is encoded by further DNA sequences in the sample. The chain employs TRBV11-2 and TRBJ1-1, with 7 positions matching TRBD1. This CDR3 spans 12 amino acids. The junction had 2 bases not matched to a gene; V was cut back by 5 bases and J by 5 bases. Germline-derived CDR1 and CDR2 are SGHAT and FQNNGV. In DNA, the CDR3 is TGTGCCAGCAGCCTCAGGGGGACTGAAGCTTTCTTT. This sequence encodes CASSLRGTEAFF.

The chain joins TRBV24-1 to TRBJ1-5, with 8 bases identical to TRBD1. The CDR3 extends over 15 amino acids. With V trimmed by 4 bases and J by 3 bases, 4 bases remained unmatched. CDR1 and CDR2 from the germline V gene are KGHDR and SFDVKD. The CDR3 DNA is TGTGCCACCAGTGACTCGACAGGGGACAATCAGCCCCAGCATTTT. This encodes CATSDSTGDNQPQHF.

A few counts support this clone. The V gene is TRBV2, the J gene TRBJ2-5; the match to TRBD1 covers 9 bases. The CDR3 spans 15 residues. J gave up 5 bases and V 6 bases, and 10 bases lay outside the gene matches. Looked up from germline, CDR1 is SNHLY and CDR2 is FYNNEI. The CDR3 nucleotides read TGTGCCAGCAGCCCCGGACAGGGGTCGGGGGAGACCCAGTACTTC. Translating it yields CASSPGQGSGETQYF.

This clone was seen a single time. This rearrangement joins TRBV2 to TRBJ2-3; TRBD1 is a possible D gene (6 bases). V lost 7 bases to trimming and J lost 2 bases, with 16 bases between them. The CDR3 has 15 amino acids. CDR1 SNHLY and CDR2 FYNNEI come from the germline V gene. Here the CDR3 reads CASIPGHRFTDTQYF. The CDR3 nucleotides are TGTGCCAGCATCCCGGGACACCGGTTCACAGATACGCAGTATTTT. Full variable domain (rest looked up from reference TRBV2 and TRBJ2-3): EPEVTQTPSHQVTQMGQEVILRCVPISNHLYFYWYRQILGQKVEFLVSFYNNEISEKSEIFDDQFSVERPDGSNFTLKIRSTKLEDSAMYFCASIPGHRFTDTQYFGPGTRLTVL.

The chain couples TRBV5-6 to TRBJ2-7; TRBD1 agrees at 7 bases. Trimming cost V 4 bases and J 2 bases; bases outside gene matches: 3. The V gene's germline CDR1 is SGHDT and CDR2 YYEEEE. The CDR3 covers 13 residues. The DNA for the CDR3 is TGTGCCAGCAGCCCCGGGACAGCCTACGAGCAGTACTTC. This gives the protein CASSPGTAYEQYF.

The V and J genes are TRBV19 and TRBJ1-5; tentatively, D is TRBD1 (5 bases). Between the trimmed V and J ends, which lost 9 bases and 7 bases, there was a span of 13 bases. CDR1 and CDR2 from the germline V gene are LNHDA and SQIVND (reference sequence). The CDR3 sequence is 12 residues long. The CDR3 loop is CARPTQGQPQHF. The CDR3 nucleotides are TGTGCCAGGCCAACTCAGGGCCAGCCCCAGCATTTT.

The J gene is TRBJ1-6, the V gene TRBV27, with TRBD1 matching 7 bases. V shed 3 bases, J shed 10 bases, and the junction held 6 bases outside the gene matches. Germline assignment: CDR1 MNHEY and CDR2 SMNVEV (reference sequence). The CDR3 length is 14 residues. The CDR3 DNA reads TGTGCCAGCAGTTTTACAGGGGTCCGGTCACCCCTCCACTTT. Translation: CASSFTGVRSPLHF.

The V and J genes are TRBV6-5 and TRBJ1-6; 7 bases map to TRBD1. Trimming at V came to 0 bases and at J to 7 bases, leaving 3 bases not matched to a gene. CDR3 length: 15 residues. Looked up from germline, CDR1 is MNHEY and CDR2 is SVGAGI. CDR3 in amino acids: CASSYSRGPNSPLHF. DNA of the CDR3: TGTGCCAGCAGTTACTCAAGGGGGCCAAATTCACCCCTCCACTTT.

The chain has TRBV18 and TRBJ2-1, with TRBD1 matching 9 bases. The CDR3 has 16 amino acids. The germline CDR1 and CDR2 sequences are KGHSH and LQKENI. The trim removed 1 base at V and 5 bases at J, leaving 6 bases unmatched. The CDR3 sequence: CASSPLSGTGNNEQFF. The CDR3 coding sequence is TGTGCCAGCTCACCACTTTCCGGGACAGGGAACAATGAGCAGTTCTTC.

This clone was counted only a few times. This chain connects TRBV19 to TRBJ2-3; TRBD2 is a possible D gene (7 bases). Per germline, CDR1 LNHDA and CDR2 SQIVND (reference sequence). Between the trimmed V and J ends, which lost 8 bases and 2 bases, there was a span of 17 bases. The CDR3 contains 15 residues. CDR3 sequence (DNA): TGTGCCAGTGCTTCTGGGGGGGGCCACACAGATACGCAGTATTTT. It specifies CASASGGGHTDTQYF. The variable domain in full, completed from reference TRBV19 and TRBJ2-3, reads DGGITQSPKYLFRKEGQNVTLSCEQNLNHDAMYWYRQDPGQGLRLIYYSQIVNDFQKGDIAEGYSVSREKKESFPLTVTSAQKNPTAFYLCASASGGGHTDTQYFGPGTRLTVL.

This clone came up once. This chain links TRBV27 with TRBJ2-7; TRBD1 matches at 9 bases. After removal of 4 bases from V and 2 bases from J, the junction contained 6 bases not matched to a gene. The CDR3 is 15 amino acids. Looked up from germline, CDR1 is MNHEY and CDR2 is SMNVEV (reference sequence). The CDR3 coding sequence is TGTGCCAGCAGTTCCCGGGACAGGGCTGCCTACGAGCAGTACGTC. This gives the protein CASSSRDRAAYEQYV.

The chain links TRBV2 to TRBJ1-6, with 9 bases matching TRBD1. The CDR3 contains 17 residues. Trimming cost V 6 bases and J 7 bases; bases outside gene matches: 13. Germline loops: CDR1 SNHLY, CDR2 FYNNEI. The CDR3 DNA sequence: TGTGCCAGCAGACTCATAGCCCCGGGACAGGGCAATTCACCCCTCCACTTT. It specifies CASRLIAPGQGNSPLHF.

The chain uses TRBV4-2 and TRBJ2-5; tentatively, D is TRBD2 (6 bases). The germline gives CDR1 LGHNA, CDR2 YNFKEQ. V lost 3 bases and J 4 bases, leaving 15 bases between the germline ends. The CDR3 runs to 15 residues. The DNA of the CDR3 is TGTGCCAGCAGCCAGACCTCCGGGACTGGAGAGACCCAGTACTTC. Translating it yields CASSQTSGTGETQYF.

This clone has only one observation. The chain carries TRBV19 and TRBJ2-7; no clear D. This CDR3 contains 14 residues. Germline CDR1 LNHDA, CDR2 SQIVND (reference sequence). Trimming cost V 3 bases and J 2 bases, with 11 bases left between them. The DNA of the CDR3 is TGTGCCAGTAGTATCATTCCAGGAACCTACGAGCAGTACTTC. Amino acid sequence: CASSIIPGTYEQYF.

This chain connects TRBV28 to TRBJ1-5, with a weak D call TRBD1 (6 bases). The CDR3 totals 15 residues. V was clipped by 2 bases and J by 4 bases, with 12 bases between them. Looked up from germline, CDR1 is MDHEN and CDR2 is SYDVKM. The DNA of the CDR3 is TGTGCCAGCAGTTTAAGGAGGACAGATAATCAGCCCCAGCATTTT. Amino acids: CASSLRRTDNQPQHF.

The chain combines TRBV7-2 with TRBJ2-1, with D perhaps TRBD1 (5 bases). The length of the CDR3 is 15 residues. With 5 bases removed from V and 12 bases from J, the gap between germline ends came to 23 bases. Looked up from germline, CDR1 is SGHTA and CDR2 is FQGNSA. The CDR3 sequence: CASSPAIPLGHGQFF. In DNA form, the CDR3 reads TGTGCCAGCAGCCCCGCAATCCCGCTAGGACATGGGCAGTTCTTC. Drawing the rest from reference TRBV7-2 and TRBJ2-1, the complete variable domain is GAGVSQSPSNKVTEKGKDVELRCDPISGHTALYWYRQSLGQGLEFLIYFQGNSAPDKSGLPSDRFSAERTGGSVSTLTIQRTQQEDSAVYLCASSPAIPLGHGQFFGPGTRLTVL.